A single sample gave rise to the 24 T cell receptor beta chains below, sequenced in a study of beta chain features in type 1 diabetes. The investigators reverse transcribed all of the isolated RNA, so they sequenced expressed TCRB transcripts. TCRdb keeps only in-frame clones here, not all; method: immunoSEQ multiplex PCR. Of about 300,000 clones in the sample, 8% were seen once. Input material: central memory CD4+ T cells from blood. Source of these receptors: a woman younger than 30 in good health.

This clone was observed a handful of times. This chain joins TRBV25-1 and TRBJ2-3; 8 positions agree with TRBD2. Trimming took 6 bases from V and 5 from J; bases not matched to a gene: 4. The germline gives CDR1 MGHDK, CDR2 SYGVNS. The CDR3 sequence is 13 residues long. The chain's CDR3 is CASRSGSGDTQYF. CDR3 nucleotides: TGTGCCAGCAGAAGCGGGAGCGGAGATACGCAGTATTTT.

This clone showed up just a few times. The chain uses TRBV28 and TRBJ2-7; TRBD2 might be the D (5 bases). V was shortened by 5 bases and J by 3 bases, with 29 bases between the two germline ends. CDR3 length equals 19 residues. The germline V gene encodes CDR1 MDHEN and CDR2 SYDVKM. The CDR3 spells CASSPDPGTVNFRSYEQYV. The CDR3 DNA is TGTGCCAGCAGTCCCGACCCGGGAACTGTGAATTTTAGAAGCTACGAGCAGTACGTC.

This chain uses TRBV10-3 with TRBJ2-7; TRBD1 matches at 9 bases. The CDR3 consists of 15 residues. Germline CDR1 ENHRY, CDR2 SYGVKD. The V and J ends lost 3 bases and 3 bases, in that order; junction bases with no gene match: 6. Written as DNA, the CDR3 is TGTGCCATCAGTGATCCGGGACAGGGTTTCTACGAGCAGTACTTC. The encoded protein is CAISDPGQGFYEQYF.

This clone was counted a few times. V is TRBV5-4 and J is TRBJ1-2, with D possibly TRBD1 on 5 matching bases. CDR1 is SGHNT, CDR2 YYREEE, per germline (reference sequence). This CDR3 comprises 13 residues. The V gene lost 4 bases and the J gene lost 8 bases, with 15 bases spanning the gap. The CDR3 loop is CASSVDRDRGYTF. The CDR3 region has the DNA TGTGCCAGCAGCGTCGACCGGGACCGAGGCTACACCTTC.

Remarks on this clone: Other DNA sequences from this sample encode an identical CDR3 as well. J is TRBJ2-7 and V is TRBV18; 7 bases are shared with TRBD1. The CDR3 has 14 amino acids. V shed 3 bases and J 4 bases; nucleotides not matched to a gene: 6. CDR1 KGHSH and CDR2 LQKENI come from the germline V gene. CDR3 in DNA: TGTGCCAGCTCACCCCGACAGGGAACTTACGAGCAGTACGTC. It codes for CASSPRQGTYEQYV.

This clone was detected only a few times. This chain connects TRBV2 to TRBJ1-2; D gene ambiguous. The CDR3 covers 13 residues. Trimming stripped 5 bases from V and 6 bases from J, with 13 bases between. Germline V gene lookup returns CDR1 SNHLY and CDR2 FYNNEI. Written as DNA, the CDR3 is TGTGCCAGCAGTAAAACACCACGGGATGGCTACACCTTC. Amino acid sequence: CASSKTPRDGYTF.

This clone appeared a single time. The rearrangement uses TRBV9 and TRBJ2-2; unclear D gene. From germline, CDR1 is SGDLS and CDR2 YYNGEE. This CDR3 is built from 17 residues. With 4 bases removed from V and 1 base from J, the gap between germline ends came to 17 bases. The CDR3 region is CASSPTTARLNTGELFF. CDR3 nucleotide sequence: TGTGCCAGCAGCCCTACGACTGCGCGTTTGAACACCGGGGAGCTGTTTTTT. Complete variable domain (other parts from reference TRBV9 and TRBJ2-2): DSGVTQTPKHLITATGQRVTLRCSPRSGDLSVYWYQQSLDQGLQFLIQYYNGEERAKGNILERFSAQQFPDLHSELNLSSLELGDSALYFCASSPTTARLNTGELFFGEGSRLTVL.

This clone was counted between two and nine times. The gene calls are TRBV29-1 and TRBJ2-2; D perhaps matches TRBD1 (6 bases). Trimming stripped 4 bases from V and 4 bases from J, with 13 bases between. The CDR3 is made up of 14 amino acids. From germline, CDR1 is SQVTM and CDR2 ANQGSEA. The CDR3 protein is CSVASGAVTGELFF. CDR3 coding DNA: TGCAGCGTTGCGTCAGGGGCCGTCACCGGGGAGCTGTTTTTT.

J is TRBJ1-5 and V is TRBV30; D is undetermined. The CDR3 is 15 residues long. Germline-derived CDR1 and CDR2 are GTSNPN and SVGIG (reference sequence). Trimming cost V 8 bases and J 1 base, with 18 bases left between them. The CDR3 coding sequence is TGTGCCAGTAGTATCACGGCACAGAGCAATCAGCCCCAGCATTTT. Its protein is CASSITAQSNQPQHF. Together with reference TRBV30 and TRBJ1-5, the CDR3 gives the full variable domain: SQTIHQWPATLVQPVGSPLSLECTVEGTSNPNLYWYRQAAGRGLQLLFYSVGIGQISSEVPQNLSASRPQDRQFILSSKKLLLSDSGFYLCASSITAQSNQPQHFGDGTRLSIL.

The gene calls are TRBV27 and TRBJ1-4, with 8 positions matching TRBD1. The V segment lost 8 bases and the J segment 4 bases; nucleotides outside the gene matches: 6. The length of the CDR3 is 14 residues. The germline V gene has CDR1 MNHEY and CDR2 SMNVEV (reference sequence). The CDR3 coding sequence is TGTGCCAGCTGGACAGGGCAGGATAATGAAAAACTGTTTTTT. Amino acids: CASWTGQDNEKLFF.

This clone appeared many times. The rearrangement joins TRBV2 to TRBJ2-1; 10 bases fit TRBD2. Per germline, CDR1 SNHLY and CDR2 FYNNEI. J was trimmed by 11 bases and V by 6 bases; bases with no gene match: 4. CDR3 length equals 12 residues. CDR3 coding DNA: TGTGCCAGCAGCCCTACTAGCGGGAAGCAGTTCTTC. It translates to CASSPTSGKQFF.

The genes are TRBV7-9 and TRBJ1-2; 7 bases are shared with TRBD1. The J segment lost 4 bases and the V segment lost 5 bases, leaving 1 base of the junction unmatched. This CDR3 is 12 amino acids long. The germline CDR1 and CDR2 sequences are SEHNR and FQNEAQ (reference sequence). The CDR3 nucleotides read TGTGCCAGCAGCCGGGACAGCTATGGCTACACCTTC. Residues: CASSRDSYGYTF.

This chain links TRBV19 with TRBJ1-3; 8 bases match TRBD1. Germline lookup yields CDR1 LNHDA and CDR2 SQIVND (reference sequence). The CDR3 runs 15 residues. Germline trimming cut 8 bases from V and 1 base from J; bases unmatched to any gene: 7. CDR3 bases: TGTGCCAGTCGACGGACAGGGTCATCTGGAAACACCATATATTTT. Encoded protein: CASRRTGSSGNTIYF.

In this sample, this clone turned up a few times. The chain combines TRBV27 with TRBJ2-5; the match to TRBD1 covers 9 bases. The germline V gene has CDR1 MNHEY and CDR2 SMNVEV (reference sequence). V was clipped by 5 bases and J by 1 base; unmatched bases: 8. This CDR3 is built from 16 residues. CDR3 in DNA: TGTGCCAGCAGTCCTGACCGGGACAGGGTCCAAGAGACCCAGTACTTC. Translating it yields CASSPDRDRVQETQYF.

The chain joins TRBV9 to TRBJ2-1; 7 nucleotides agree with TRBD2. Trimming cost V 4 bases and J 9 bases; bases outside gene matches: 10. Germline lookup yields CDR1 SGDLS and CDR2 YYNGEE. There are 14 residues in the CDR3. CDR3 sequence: CASSRTSSSTEQFF. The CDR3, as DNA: TGTGCCAGCAGCAGGACTAGTTCCTCCACTGAGCAGTTCTTC.

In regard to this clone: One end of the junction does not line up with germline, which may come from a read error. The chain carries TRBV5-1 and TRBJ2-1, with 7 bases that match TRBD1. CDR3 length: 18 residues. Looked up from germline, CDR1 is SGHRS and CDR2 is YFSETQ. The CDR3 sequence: CASSLGGRQGSSYIEQFF. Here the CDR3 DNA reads TGCGCCAGCAGCTTAGGGGGACGACAGGGTAGCTCCTACATTGAGCAGTTCTTC.

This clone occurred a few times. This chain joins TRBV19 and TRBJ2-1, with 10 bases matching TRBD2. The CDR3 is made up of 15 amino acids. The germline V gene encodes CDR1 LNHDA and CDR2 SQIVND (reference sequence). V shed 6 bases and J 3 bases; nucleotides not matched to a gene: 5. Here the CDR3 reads CASREGTSDYNEQFF. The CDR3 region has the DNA TGTGCCAGTAGGGAAGGGACTAGCGACTACAATGAGCAGTTCTTC. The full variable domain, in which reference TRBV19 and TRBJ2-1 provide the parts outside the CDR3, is DGGITQSPKYLFRKEGQNVTLSCEQNLNHDAMYWYRQDPGQGLRLIYYSQIVNDFQKGDIAEGYSVSREKKESFPLTVTSAQKNPTAFYLCASREGTSDYNEQFFGPGTRLTVL.

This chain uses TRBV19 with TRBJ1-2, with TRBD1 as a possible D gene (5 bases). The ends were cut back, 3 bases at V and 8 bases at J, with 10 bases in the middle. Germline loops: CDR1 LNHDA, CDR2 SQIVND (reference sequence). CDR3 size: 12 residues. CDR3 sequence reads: CASSIRGYGYTF. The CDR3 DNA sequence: TGTGCCAGTAGTATCCGGGGGTACGGCTACACCTTC.

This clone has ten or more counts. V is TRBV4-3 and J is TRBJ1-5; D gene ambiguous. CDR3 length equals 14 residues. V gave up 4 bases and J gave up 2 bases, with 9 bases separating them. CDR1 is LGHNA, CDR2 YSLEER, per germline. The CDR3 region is CASSLRRGNQPQHF. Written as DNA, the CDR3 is TGCGCCAGCAGCCTGAGGAGAGGCAATCAGCCCCAGCATTTT.

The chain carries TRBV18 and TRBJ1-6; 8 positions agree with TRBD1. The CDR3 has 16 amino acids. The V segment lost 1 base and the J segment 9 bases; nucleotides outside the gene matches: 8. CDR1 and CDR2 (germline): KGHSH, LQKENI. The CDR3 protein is CASSPLQQGGGSPLHF. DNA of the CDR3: TGTGCCAGCTCACCACTTCAACAGGGGGGTGGTTCACCCCTCCACTTT.

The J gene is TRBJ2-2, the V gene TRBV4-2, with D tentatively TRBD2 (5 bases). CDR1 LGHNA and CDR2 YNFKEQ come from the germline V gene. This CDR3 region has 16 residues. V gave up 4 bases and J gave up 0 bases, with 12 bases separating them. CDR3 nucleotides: TGTGCCAGCAGCCTACTAGGTAGTGCGAACACCGGGGAGCTGTTTTTT. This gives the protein CASSLLGSANTGELFF.

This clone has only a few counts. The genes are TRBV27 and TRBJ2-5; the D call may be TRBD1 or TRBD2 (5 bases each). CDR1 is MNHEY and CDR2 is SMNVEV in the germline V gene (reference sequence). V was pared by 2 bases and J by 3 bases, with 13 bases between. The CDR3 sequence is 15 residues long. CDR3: CASSLGGSKKETQYF. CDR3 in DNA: TGTGCCAGCAGTTTAGGGGGTTCGAAAAAAGAGACCCAGTACTTC.

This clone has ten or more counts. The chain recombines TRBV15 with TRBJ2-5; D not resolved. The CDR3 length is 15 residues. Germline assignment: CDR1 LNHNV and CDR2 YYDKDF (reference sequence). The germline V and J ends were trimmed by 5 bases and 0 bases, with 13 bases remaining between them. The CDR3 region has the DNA TGTGCCACCAGCCCCTCCCCCACGTACCAAGAGACCCAGTACTTC. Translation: CATSPSPTYQETQYF. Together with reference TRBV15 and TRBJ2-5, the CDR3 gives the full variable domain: DAMVIQNPRYQVTQFGKPVTLSCSQTLNHNVMYWYQQKSSQAPKLLFHYYDKDFNNEADTPDNFQSRRPNTSFCFLDIRSPGLGDTAMYLCATSPSPTYQETQYFGPGTRLLVL.

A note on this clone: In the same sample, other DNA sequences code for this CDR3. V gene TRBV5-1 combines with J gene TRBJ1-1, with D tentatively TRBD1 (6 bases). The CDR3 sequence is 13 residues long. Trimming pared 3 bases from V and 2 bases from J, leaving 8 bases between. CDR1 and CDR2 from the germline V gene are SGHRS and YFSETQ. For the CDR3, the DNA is TGCGCCAGCAGCTCACAGGGTAACACTGAAGCTTTCTTT. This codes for CASSSQGNTEAFF.